This T cell receptor (beta chain) was profiled in a study of blood T cell repertoires in COVID-19. Study context: Samples representing acute and convalescent COVID-19 were sourced from the United States, Italy and Spain. The analysed material was cDNA or gDNA that came from T cells, B-cell-depleted T cells, or PBMCs.

Original methodology: Estimates of nucleated cell counts were drawn from the amplification of reference gene primers. Assay: immunoSEQ multiplex PCR; the TCRdb copy retains only in-frame clones and omits some. The V and J calls and the clone size are those of that table, but D and trimming were determined from the DNA. The sample contains about 220,000 clones, approximately 84% of which appear only once. The TCR originated in an older woman with acute or convalescent COVID-19. Sequencing was done on a sample of peripheral blood.

For the CDR3, the DNA is TGTGCCAGCAGTGATAGGGGCCCTAGCGGGGTTGCCTACGAGCAGTACTTC. This codes for CASSDRGPSGVAYEQYF. The chain couples TRBV2 to TRBJ2-7, with 9 bases that match TRBD2. This CDR3 has 17 residues. V was clipped by 3 bases and J by 2 bases; unmatched bases: 11. Germline assignment: CDR1 SNHLY and CDR2 FYNNEI.